Listed below are T cell receptor beta chains from one sample, sequenced in a study of beta chain features in type 1 diabetes. Using immunoSEQ multiplex PCR, the repertoire was profiled, and TCRdb retains in-frame clones only, with some absent. Of about 620,000 clones listed, less than 20% are singletons. The sequenced material came from naive CD4+ T cells from blood. These receptors were obtained from a man aged 18-30 years in good health. Each CDR3 is given with its conserved first and last residue. A D gene is named only where the DNA matches it firmly. Clone size appears in some rows only: once, few, many, or a class for an expanded clone.

d_call: NA
j_call: TRBJ2-7
v_call: TRBV29-1
clone_size: NA
cdr3_length: 14
cdr3_nt: TGCAGCGTTATGGGCAGCACTTACTCCTACGAGCAGTACTTC
cdr3_aa: CSVMGSTYSYEQYF

d_call: NA
j_call: TRBJ1-1
v_call: TRBV23-1
clone_size: few
cdr3_length: 12
cdr3_nt: TGCGCCTTCAGGAGGAAGAACACTGAAGCTTTCTTT
cdr3_aa: CAFRRKNTEAFF

d_call: NA
j_call: TRBJ2-1
v_call: TRBV6-5
clone_size: NA
cdr3_length: 15
cdr3_nt: TGTGCCAGCAGTTATCCAGGGCATAAAGCCAATGAGCAGTTCTTC
cdr3_aa: CASSYPGHKANEQFF

d_call: TRBD2
j_call: TRBJ2-1
v_call: TRBV7-9
clone_size: NA
cdr3_length: 16
cdr3_nt: TGTGCCAGCAGCTTATCTCAGCGGGGGGGCTGGAATGAGCAGTTCTTC
cdr3_aa: CASSLSQRGGWNEQFF

d_call: NA
j_call: TRBJ1-2
v_call: TRBV25-1
clone_size: NA
cdr3_length: 14
cdr3_nt: TGTGCCAGCAGATCAACGGGACGGATATATGGCTACACCTTC
cdr3_aa: CASRSTGRIYGYTF

d_call: NA
j_call: TRBJ2-7
v_call: TRBV7-3
clone_size: NA
cdr3_length: 13
cdr3_nt: TGTGCCAGCAGCTTAATTCGGGGAGGCGAGCAGTACTTC
cdr3_aa: CASSLIRGGEQYF

d_call: NA
j_call: TRBJ2-1
v_call: TRBV28
clone_size: NA
cdr3_length: 15
cdr3_nt: TGTGCCAGCAGTCCCGGACAGGGCGGGAGCAATGAGCAGTTCTTC
cdr3_aa: CASSPGQGGSNEQFF

d_call: NA
j_call: TRBJ2-7
v_call: TRBV19
clone_size: NA
cdr3_length: 12
cdr3_nt: TGTGCCAGTAGTAAGGTGTTCTACGAGCAGTACTTC
cdr3_aa: CASSKVFYEQYF

d_call: TRBD1
j_call: TRBJ2-3
v_call: TRBV5-1
clone_size: NA
cdr3_length: 14
cdr3_nt: TGCGCCAGCAGCTCGGACAGGGTGAGGGATACGCAGTATTTT
cdr3_aa: CASSSDRVRDTQYF

d_call: TRBD1
j_call: TRBJ1-5
v_call: TRBV7-9
clone_size: few
cdr3_length: 15
cdr3_nt: TGTGCCAGCAGCTTAGCAGGGGGCCTCAATCAGCCCCAGCATTTT
cdr3_aa: CASSLAGGLNQPQHF

d_call: TRBD2
j_call: TRBJ2-5
v_call: TRBV7-9
clone_size: NA
cdr3_length: 16
cdr3_nt: TGTGCCAGCAGCCTCCGGATAGCGGGGGCACAAGAGACCCAGTACTTC
cdr3_aa: CASSLRIAGAQETQYF

d_call: TRBD1
j_call: TRBJ1-1
v_call: TRBV25-1
clone_size: NA
cdr3_length: 15
cdr3_nt: TGTGCCAGCAGTGCCAGACAGGGAAGGAACACTGAAGCTTTCTTT
cdr3_aa: CASSARQGRNTEAFF

d_call: NA
j_call: TRBJ2-1
v_call: TRBV4-3
clone_size: NA
cdr3_length: 13
cdr3_nt: TGCGCCAGCAGCCAAGAAGCCAACAATGAGCAGTTCTTC
cdr3_aa: CASSQEANNEQFF

d_call: TRBD1
j_call: TRBJ2-7
v_call: TRBV10-3
clone_size: few
cdr3_length: 17
cdr3_nt: TGTGCCATCAGTCCGCACTCCGGGACAGGCAACTCCTACGAGCAGTACTTC
cdr3_aa: CAISPHSGTGNSYEQYF

d_call: TRBD2
j_call: TRBJ2-3
v_call: TRBV10-3
clone_size: NA
cdr3_length: 13
cdr3_nt: TGTGCCACCAGACTAGCAGGGTCAGATACGCAGTATTTT
cdr3_aa: CATRLAGSDTQYF

d_call: NA
j_call: TRBJ1-6
v_call: TRBV30
clone_size: few
cdr3_length: 17
cdr3_nt: TGTGCCTGGAGTGTATCAACCAGGGCTACATATAATTCACCCCTCCACTTT
cdr3_aa: CAWSVSTRATYNSPLHF

d_call: NA
j_call: TRBJ2-7
v_call: TRBV4-3
clone_size: NA
cdr3_length: 13
cdr3_nt: TGCGCCAGCAGCCAAGATCGGCACTACGAGCAGTACTTC
cdr3_aa: CASSQDRHYEQYF

d_call: NA
j_call: TRBJ2-5
v_call: TRBV9
clone_size: NA
cdr3_length: 14
cdr3_nt: TGTGCCAGCAGCGTAGGTCTGGTCCAAGAGACCCAGTACTTC
cdr3_aa: CASSVGLVQETQYF

d_call: TRBD2
j_call: TRBJ2-1
v_call: TRBV6-1
clone_size: NA
cdr3_length: 16
cdr3_nt: TGTGCCAGCAGTGTGACTAGCGGGAGTAGCTACAATGAGCAGTTCTTC
cdr3_aa: CASSVTSGSSYNEQFF

d_call: NA
j_call: TRBJ2-1
v_call: TRBV29-1
clone_size: few
cdr3_length: 12
cdr3_nt: TGCAGCGCGTCCTCTAGTGTCGGTGAGCAGTTCTTC
cdr3_aa: CSASSSVGEQFF

d_call: NA
j_call: TRBJ2-6
v_call: TRBV9
clone_size: NA
cdr3_length: 14
cdr3_nt: TGTGCCAGCAGCCTAGGGACTGGGGCCAACGTCCTGACTTTC
cdr3_aa: CASSLGTGANVLTF

d_call: TRBD2
j_call: TRBJ2-3
v_call: TRBV5-6
clone_size: NA
cdr3_length: 16
cdr3_nt: TGTGCCAGCAGCCCCATAGCGGGCGCACGCACAGATACGCAGTATTTT
cdr3_aa: CASSPIAGARTDTQYF

d_call: TRBD1
j_call: TRBJ2-1
v_call: TRBV29-1
clone_size: few
cdr3_length: 14
cdr3_nt: TGCAGCGTTGAGGGGACAGGGGCCTACAATGAGCAGTTCTTC
cdr3_aa: CSVEGTGAYNEQFF

d_call: NA
j_call: TRBJ2-5
v_call: TRBV5-1
clone_size: NA
cdr3_length: 12
cdr3_nt: TGCGCCAGCAGCTTGGTTCGGGAGACCCAGTACTTC
cdr3_aa: CASSLVRETQYF

d_call: NA
j_call: TRBJ1-2
v_call: TRBV29-1
clone_size: NA
cdr3_length: 12
cdr3_nt: TGCAGCGTTACACCTGGAGTGGTGAGCTACACCTTC
cdr3_aa: CSVTPGVVSYTF

d_call: NA
j_call: TRBJ1-1
v_call: TRBV4-3
clone_size: NA
cdr3_length: 15
cdr3_nt: TGCGCCAGCAGCCAAGAGGCACGGAAGAACACTGAAGCTTTCTTT
cdr3_aa: CASSQEARKNTEAFF

d_call: NA
j_call: TRBJ2-2
v_call: TRBV28
clone_size: NA
cdr3_length: 19
cdr3_nt: TGTGCCAGCAGCTCTAGTAAAGATGGGAGAAGAGCCGCCACCGGGGAGCTGTTTTTT
cdr3_aa: CASSSSKDGRRAATGELFF

d_call: TRBD1
j_call: TRBJ1-1
v_call: TRBV28
clone_size: few
cdr3_length: 14
cdr3_nt: TGTGCCAGCAGTTTAGGACAGGGTGGTGCTGAAGCTTTCTTT
cdr3_aa: CASSLGQGGAEAFF

d_call: TRBD2
j_call: TRBJ2-3
v_call: TRBV9
clone_size: few
cdr3_length: 18
cdr3_nt: TGTGCCAGCAGCGTAGCTAGGTCTGGCGGGGGGGCCCGAGATACGCAGTATTTT
cdr3_aa: CASSVARSGGGARDTQYF

d_call: NA
j_call: TRBJ1-1
v_call: TRBV12-5
clone_size: few
cdr3_length: 13
cdr3_nt: TGTGCTAGTGGTCAAGGTCGGTGGAGTGAAGCTTTCTTT
cdr3_aa: CASGQGRWSEAFF

d_call: NA
j_call: TRBJ1-6
v_call: TRBV7-2
clone_size: few
cdr3_length: 15
cdr3_nt: TGTGCCAGCAGCTTCGAACCTAGGGGGAATTCACCCCTCCACTTT
cdr3_aa: CASSFEPRGNSPLHF

d_call: TRBD2
j_call: TRBJ2-7
v_call: TRBV28
clone_size: NA
cdr3_length: 16
cdr3_nt: TGTGCCAGCAGTTTCCGGACTAGCGGGAGAAAGGACGAGCAGTACTTC
cdr3_aa: CASSFRTSGRKDEQYF

d_call: TRBD2
j_call: TRBJ2-3
v_call: TRBV9
clone_size: NA
cdr3_length: 17
cdr3_nt: TGTGCCAGCAGCGTAATGGAGCGGGGGGGCTGGACAGATACGCAGTATTTT
cdr3_aa: CASSVMERGGWTDTQYF

d_call: NA
j_call: TRBJ1-5
v_call: TRBV19
clone_size: few
cdr3_length: 15
cdr3_nt: TGTGCCAGTAGTCGGCCAAAGAGGGCCAATCAGCCCCAGCATTTT
cdr3_aa: CASSRPKRANQPQHF

d_call: NA
j_call: TRBJ2-7
v_call: TRBV28
clone_size: NA
cdr3_length: 16
cdr3_nt: TGTGCCAGCAGTTTGGGCACAGGGCTAAGGGACTACGAGCAGTACTTC
cdr3_aa: CASSLGTGLRDYEQYF

d_call: NA
j_call: TRBJ2-5
v_call: TRBV5-4
clone_size: NA
cdr3_length: 15
cdr3_nt: TGTGCCAGCAGCTTGGCCCCCGGGTACAAAGAGACCCAGTACTTC
cdr3_aa: CASSLAPGYKETQYF

d_call: TRBD1
j_call: TRBJ1-6
v_call: TRBV30
clone_size: NA
cdr3_length: 12
cdr3_nt: TGTGCCTGGAGTCGACAGGGTTCACCCCTCCACTTT
cdr3_aa: CAWSRQGSPLHF

d_call: NA
j_call: TRBJ1-4
v_call: TRBV7-2
clone_size: few
cdr3_length: 14
cdr3_nt: TGTGCCAGCAGCCCCTATCGTCAGCCTGAAAAACTGTTTTTT
cdr3_aa: CASSPYRQPEKLFF

d_call: NA
j_call: TRBJ2-5
v_call: TRBV11-2
clone_size: few
cdr3_length: 15
cdr3_nt: TGTGCCAGCAGCTTATTCATGCGCCGGGAGGAGACCCAGTACTTC
cdr3_aa: CASSLFMRREETQYF

d_call: TRBD1
j_call: TRBJ2-5
v_call: TRBV9
clone_size: NA
cdr3_length: 14
cdr3_nt: TGTGCCAGCAGCCTGATGACAGGGCAAGAGACCCAGTACTTC
cdr3_aa: CASSLMTGQETQYF

d_call: NA
j_call: TRBJ1-1
v_call: TRBV4-2
clone_size: NA
cdr3_length: 14
cdr3_nt: TGTGCCAGCAGCCAACCTCAAGGGACTGTCGAAGCTTTCTTT
cdr3_aa: CASSQPQGTVEAFF

d_call: NA
j_call: TRBJ1-1
v_call: TRBV19
clone_size: few
cdr3_length: 11
cdr3_nt: TGTGCCAGCGAGATAAGTTCTGAAGCTTTCTTT
cdr3_aa: CASEISSEAFF

d_call: NA
j_call: TRBJ2-7
v_call: TRBV2
clone_size: few
cdr3_length: 14
cdr3_nt: TGTGCCAGCAGTGAAGTCCTGAGCTCCTACGAGCAGTACTTC
cdr3_aa: CASSEVLSSYEQYF

d_call: TRBD1
j_call: TRBJ1-2
v_call: TRBV7-9
clone_size: few
cdr3_length: 15
cdr3_nt: TGTGCCAGCAGCTTACCCGGGGACAGCAACTATGGCTACACCTTC
cdr3_aa: CASSLPGDSNYGYTF

d_call: NA
j_call: TRBJ2-3
v_call: TRBV9
clone_size: few
cdr3_length: 19
cdr3_nt: TGTGCCAGCAGCGTAGAGACCTCTTGGGGAGAGCTGGCCTTGGGTACGCAGTATTTT
cdr3_aa: CASSVETSWGELALGTQYF